The T cell receptor beta chain under discussion was sequenced for a study of tumor-infiltrating lymphocytes in primary liver carcinoma. On this clonotype itself: Its target is unknown.

Study-wide results and caveats: The study found tumor-adjacent and tumor-blood pairs overlapped less than tumor region pairs. Each sample was bulk and unsorted; consequently, CD4+ and CD8+ repertoires were not compared.

A primer matching the constant region was used to make TCR beta cDNA from around 460 ng of total RNA. TCR beta libraries came from three nested multiplex PCR rounds using slightly modified ARM-PCR. Forward primers for TRBV1-TRBV30 and a C-beta reverse primer served the first two PCR rounds, at 10 cycles each. TCRdb analysed the multiplex PCR reads with MiXCR anew, one entry per CDR3 protein. The sample holds 300,000 to 350,000 distinct CDR3 sequences, around three fifths seen once. The CDR3 spans 15 residues. Trimming stripped 6 bases from V and 0 bases from J, with 12 bases between. Germline DNA was extracted alongside blood RNA, which was obtained from unsorted whole blood. These patients lived with chronic HBV infection and had never been treated.

Sequenced material: peripheral blood. This receptor was taken from a woman in her thirties with primary liver carcinoma and hepatitis B virus infection. The chain joins TRBV12-3 or TRBV12-4 to TRBJ2-4; D perhaps matches TRBD2 (5 bases). CDR3 region: CASSRTELAKNIQYF. The CDR3 bases are TGTGCCAGCAGCAGGACTGAACTAGCCAAAAACATTCAGTACTTC.